One and the same sample provided the 19 T cell receptor beta chains below, sequenced in a study of T cell repertoires in cytomegalovirus infection. TCRdb recomputed calls from the reads with MiXCR, one row per CDR3 protein. The sample includes approximately 320,000 distinct CDR3 sequences, more than 8% of them seen just once. What was sequenced was PBMCs. These receptors originate from a human donor in good health (CMV status not recorded). Some clones in this sample may be carry-over from other donors' samples.

There are a few counts of this clonotype. The chain is built from TRBV10-3 and TRBJ2-1, with a weak D call TRBD2 (6 bases). The germline V gene has CDR1 ENHRY and CDR2 SYGVKD. V lost 3 bases to trimming and J lost 6 bases, with 9 bases between them. This CDR3 comprises 13 residues. CDR3 protein: CAISDGGANEQFF. The CDR3 DNA follows: TGTGCCATCAGTGATGGAGGGGCCAATGAGCAGTTCTTC.

The sample holds a few counts of this clonotype. The V gene is TRBV5-1, the J gene TRBJ1-1; possible D gene TRBD1, 6 bases. The V end was cut by 6 bases, the J end by 4 bases, with 22 bases between. This CDR3 is 16 amino acids long. The germline gives CDR1 SGHRS, CDR2 YFSETQ. The CDR3 region is CASTLQSGGGRTEAFF. In nucleotides, the CDR3 is TGCGCCAGCACCCTGCAAAGTGGGGGGGGCCGCACTGAAGCTTTCTTT.

Only a few counts were recorded for this clonotype. The chain combines TRBV12-3 or TRBV12-4 with TRBJ2-7; D is possibly TRBD1 or TRBD2 (5 bases each). V lost 3 bases and J lost 5, with 11 bases in between. The CDR3 is 13 residues long. CDR3 amino acids: CASSLVATDEQYF. CDR3 sequence (DNA): TGTGCCAGCAGTTTGGTAGCGACAGACGAGCAGTACTTC.

The V call is TRBV4-3, the J call TRBJ2-1; tentatively, D is TRBD2 (6 bases). This CDR3 has 17 residues. CDR1 and CDR2 (germline): LGHNA, YSLEER. Deletions cut 0 bases from V and 4 bases from J, with 16 bases between. CDR3 sequence: CASSQEAVAEPYNEQFF. The CDR3 coding sequence is TGCGCCAGCAGCCAAGAAGCGGTAGCGGAGCCATACAATGAGCAGTTCTTC.

This clonotype was seen repeatedly, ten times or more. The gene calls are TRBV7-2 and TRBJ2-1, with no clear D. The V gene's germline CDR1 is SGHTA and CDR2 FQGNSA. The CDR3 is 15 residues long. V was clipped by 5 bases and J by 1 base, with 12 bases between them. The CDR3 nucleotides are TGTGCCAGCAGCGGCCCGACCCCGTCCTACAATGAGCAGTTCTTC. This translates into CASSGPTPSYNEQFF.

The table lists this clonotype with many counts. The chain has TRBV12-3 or TRBV12-4 and TRBJ2-1; D assignment may be TRBD1 or TRBD2 (5 bases each). V lost 7 bases, J lost 7 bases, and 17 bases lay in between. This CDR3 is 14 amino acids long. The CDR3 sequence is CASTLEGLRNEQFF. The DNA for the CDR3 is TGTGCCAGCACCCTTGAGGGGTTAAGGAATGAGCAGTTCTTC.

The chain has TRBV7-6 and TRBJ2-1; D is perhaps TRBD2 (6 bases). V was pared by 4 bases and J by 10 bases, with 14 bases between. The CDR3 consists of 13 residues. CDR1 is SGHVS and CDR2 is FNYEAQ in the germline V gene. Written as DNA, the CDR3 is TGTGCCAGCAGCTCAAAGCGGGTGGGCGAGCAGTTCTTC. Protein product: CASSSKRVGEQFF.

The chain is built from TRBV12-3 or TRBV12-4 and TRBJ1-1; D call uncertain. V gave up 3 bases and J gave up 1 base, with 6 bases separating them. The CDR3 is made up of 13 amino acids. CDR3 sequence reads: CASSFSRNTEAFF. CDR3 sequence (DNA): TGTGCCAGCAGTTTCTCCAGGAACACTGAAGCTTTCTTT.

This clonotype was picked up many times. The chain employs TRBV28 and TRBJ1-6, with 8 bases identical to TRBD1. Germline V gene sequence: CDR1 MDHEN, CDR2 SYDVKM. The CDR3 contains 15 residues. The J segment lost 6 bases and the V segment lost 5 bases, leaving 6 bases of the junction unmatched. The CDR3 loop is CASSPGQGANSPLHF. The CDR3 DNA reads as TGTGCCAGCAGTCCGGGTCAGGGGGCTAATTCACCCCTCCACTTT. The full variable domain, in which reference TRBV28 and TRBJ1-6 provide the parts outside the CDR3, is DVKVTQSSRYLVKRTGEKVFLECVQDMDHENMFWYRQDPGLGLRLIYFSYDVKMKEKGDIPEGYSVSREKKERFSLILESASTNQTSMYLCASSPGQGANSPLHFGNGTRLTVT.

In its sample, this clonotype was seen many times. The chain recombines TRBV12-3 or TRBV12-4 with TRBJ1-1, with TRBD1 as a possible D gene (6 bases). The CDR3 has 12 residues. V was pared by 2 bases and J by 10 bases, with 11 bases between. CDR3 amino acids: CASSLRGRLAFF. In DNA, the CDR3 is TGTGCCAGCAGTTTACGGGGGCGATTAGCTTTCTTT.

This clonotype appeared many times. The rearrangement joins TRBV7-2 to TRBJ2-3; D is ambiguous. The V and J ends lost 4 bases and 1 base respectively, with 3 bases between them. This CDR3 spans 12 amino acids. Germline values: CDR1 SGHTA, CDR2 FQGNSA. The CDR3 DNA sequence: TGTGCCAGCAGCTCCCGCACAGATACGCAGTATTTT. Translation: CASSSRTDTQYF.

This chain uses TRBV5-5 with TRBJ2-6; unclear D gene. The germline V gene encodes CDR1 SGHKS and CDR2 YYEKEE (reference sequence). V lost 4 bases and J lost 4, with 9 bases in between. This CDR3 spans 14 amino acids. The CDR3 protein is CASSPLGGANVLTF. The CDR3 bases are TGTGCCAGCAGCCCCCTTGGCGGGGCCAACGTCCTGACTTTC.

This clonotype has a count of ten or more. J is TRBJ2-3 and V is TRBV9, with a possible D match to TRBD2 (6 bases). The CDR3 is made up of 14 amino acids. Germline CDR1 is SGDLS and CDR2 is YYNGEE. The V end was cut by 3 bases, the J end by 3 bases, with 11 bases between. CDR3 loop: CASSATTSTDTQYF. CDR3 nucleotides: TGTGCCAGCAGCGCAACGACTAGTACAGATACGCAGTATTTT.

This clonotype showed up many times. This chain connects TRBV6-1 to TRBJ2-5; 14 bases are shared with TRBD2. The germline CDR1 and CDR2 sequences are MNHNS and SASEGT. The trim removed 6 bases at V and 5 bases at J, leaving 5 bases unmatched. The CDR3 spans 15 residues. The CDR3 protein is CASRPGTSGSETQYF. The CDR3 nucleotides are TGTGCCAGCAGGCCCGGGACTAGCGGGAGTGAGACCCAGTACTTC.

The table lists this clonotype with many counts. This chain links TRBV7-6 with TRBJ1-1; D unclear. The CDR3 is 13 residues long. V dropped 1 base and J dropped 6 bases, with 9 bases sitting between them. In germline, CDR1 is SGHVS, CDR2 FNYEAQ. CDR3 region: CASSLDYGAEAFF. In DNA form, the CDR3 reads TGTGCCAGCAGCTTAGATTATGGGGCTGAAGCTTTCTTT.

This clonotype was recorded at least ten times. This sequence joins TRBV28 and TRBJ1-1, with no clear D. Trimming removed 1 base from V and 8 bases from J, with 8 bases in between. Germline V gives CDR1 MDHEN, CDR2 SYDVKM. This CDR3 comprises 12 residues. The CDR3 loop reads CASSLLGREAFF. CDR3 coding DNA: TGTGCCAGCAGTTTATTAGGCAGGGAAGCTTTCTTT.

The sample holds a few counts of this clonotype. The CDR3: CASSIFEGRSNEQFF. The CDR3 nucleotides read TGTGCCAGTAGTATCTTTGAAGGAAGGAGCAATGAGCAGTTCTTC. The chain joins TRBV19 to TRBJ2-1, with no clear D. The CDR3 has 15 residues. CDR1 is LNHDA, CDR2 SQIVND, per germline (reference sequence). V dropped 3 bases and J dropped 6 bases, with 15 bases sitting between them.

This clonotype appeared many times. CDR3 bases: TGTGCCAGCAGCTTAGTCTTTGTAGATACGCAGTATTTT. Its translation is CASSLVFVDTQYF. The chain combines TRBV7-2 with TRBJ2-3; D gene unclear. From germline, CDR1 is SGHTA and CDR2 FQGNSA. This CDR3 spans 13 amino acids. Trimming took 1 base from V and 5 from J, leaving 7 bases between them. The full variable domain, rest sourced from reference TRBV7-2 and TRBJ2-3, is GAGVSQSPSNKVTEKGKDVELRCDPISGHTALYWYRQSLGQGLEFLIYFQGNSAPDKSGLPSDRFSAERTGGSVSTLTIQRTQQEDSAVYLCASSLVFVDTQYFGPGTRLTVL.

This clonotype was detected ten times or more. The chain joins TRBV14 to TRBJ2-5; D is uncertain. Trimming shortened V by 1 base and J by 5 bases, and 8 bases separated the two germline ends. The CDR3 consists of 13 residues. Germline V gene sequence: CDR1 SGHDN, CDR2 FVKESK. The CDR3 DNA is TGTGCCAGCAGCCAAGGGGGAAGGGAGACCCAGTACTTC. Protein sequence: CASSQGGRETQYF.